The rows below give T cell receptor beta chains drawn from one sample of a study of blood T cell repertoires in COVID-19. Sequencing was performed with immunoSEQ multiplex PCR; in TCRdb, only in-frame clones are kept and a portion is missing. The sample includes some 96,000 clones, less than 95% seen only once; the top ten take less than 2%. The sequenced sample consisted of peripheral blood. These receptors were taken from a man in his 60s with acute or convalescent COVID-19. Each CDR3 is given with its conserved first and last residue. The D gene is left open where the match is weak. Some rows have no size entry. The others give once, few or many, or a class for an expanded clone.

d_call,j_call,v_call,clone_size,cdr3_nt,cdr3_aa
.,TRBJ2-2,TRBV6-2/TRBV6-3,.,TGTGCCAGCAGTTACGCCCGGACTAACACCGGGGAGCTGTTTTTT,CASSYARTNTGELFF
TRBD2,TRBJ2-1,TRBV6-1,.,TGTGCCAGCAGTGATGCGGGGGGGCCTTCCAATGAGCAGTTCTTC,CASSDAGGPSNEQFF
.,TRBJ1-5,TRBV27,.,TGTGCCAGCAGTTTATCTCAGGGAAGTAATCAGCCCCAGCATTTT,CASSLSQGSNQPQHF
.,TRBJ1-2,TRBV29-1,.,TGCAGCCACGCCGAGGGTAACTATGGCTACACCTTC,CSHAEGNYGYTF
.,TRBJ2-5,TRBV14,few,TGTGCCAGCAGCCTCAGACACATAGAGACCCAGTACTTC,CASSLRHIETQYF
.,TRBJ1-3,TRBV5-6,once,TGTGCCAGCAGCTTGTTTGGTACCTCGGACACCATATATTTT,CASSLFGTSDTIYF
TRBD1,TRBJ1-2,TRBV11-2,few,TGTGCCAGCAGCTTACGACAGGGTACGTCTGGCTACACCTTC,CASSLRQGTSGYTF
.,TRBJ1-2,TRBV5-6,.,TGTGCCAGCAGGCGTGACTATGGCTACACCTTC,CASRRDYGYTF
.,TRBJ1-2,TRBV1,.,TGCACCAGCAGCCCTAGCAGGGGAAGGGTTAATGGCTACACCTTC,CTSSPSRGRVNGYTF
.,TRBJ1-1,TRBV7-2,.,TGTGCCAGCAGCTTTCAGTTCAACACTGAAGCTTTCTTT,CASSFQFNTEAFF
.,TRBJ1-4,TRBV5-1,.,TGCGCCAGCCGAGAGAATGAAAAACTGTTTTTT,CASRENEKLFF
.,TRBJ1-1,TRBV7-9,once,TGTGCTGGGACATTTGGGAACACTGAAGCTTTCTTT,CAGTFGNTEAFF
TRBD1,TRBJ1-5,TRBV4-2,.,TGTGCCAGCAGCCATGCCGGGACAGTAAAGGATCAGCCCCAGCATTTT,CASSHAGTVKDQPQHF
.,TRBJ1-1,TRBV5-1,.,TGCGCCAGCAGCTTGGTTTCAGACTTGAACACTGAAGCTTTCTTT,CASSLVSDLNTEAFF
.,TRBJ1-2,TRBV28,.,TGTGCCAGCAGAACACAGGGTTTGGACGGCTACACCTTC,CASRTQGLDGYTF
TRBD1,TRBJ2-7,TRBV6-5,.,TGTGCCAGCAGGCGACCCGGGACAGGGGTTCGAGAGCAGTACTTC,CASRRPGTGVREQYF
TRBD1,TRBJ1-2,TRBV6-1,.,TGTGCCAGCAGTGATGGGACAGATAGAGGCTACACCTTC,CASSDGTDRGYTF
TRBD1,TRBJ2-1,TRBV5-1,.,TGCGCCAGCAGCAGGGACAGTGATCGTTCCTACAATGAGCAGTTCTTC,CASSRDSDRSYNEQFF
.,TRBJ1-5,TRBV10-3,.,TGTGCCATCAGTGATGAGGGGGGCAATCAGCCCCAGCATTTT,CAISDEGGNQPQHF
.,TRBJ1-2,TRBV6-1,.,TGTGCCAGCAGTGAACAGGGCTTCTATGGCTACACCTTC,CASSEQGFYGYTF
.,TRBJ1-5,TRBV7-2,once,TGTGCCAGCAGCTTCTCAGACAATCAGCCCCAGCATTTT,CASSFSDNQPQHF
.,TRBJ1-1,TRBV5-6,once,TGTGCCAGCAGCCTACAGGGAATTAACACTGAAGCTTTCTTT,CASSLQGINTEAFF
.,TRBJ1-2,TRBV6-6,.,TGTGCCAGCAGTTACGCCGAAGCGGGGGGCTACACCTTC,CASSYAEAGGYTF
TRBD1,TRBJ2-4,TRBV10-3,.,TGTGCCATCAGTGAGTCGGGACAGGGACCAAACATTCAGTACTTC,CAISESGQGPNIQYF
.,TRBJ1-1,TRBV7-2,.,TGTGCCAGCAGCTTAACTCTAGAGAACCCTGAAGCTTTCTTT,CASSLTLENPEAFF
TRBD2,TRBJ2-5,TRBV11-2,few,TGTGCCAGCAGCTTACTAGCGGGGGGGCCGGAGACCCAGTACTTC,CASSLLAGGPETQYF